This is a list of T cell receptor beta chains from one sample in a study of cytomegalovirus exposure and HLA in healthy donors. Sequencing was performed with immunoSEQ multiplex PCR; in TCRdb, only in-frame clones are kept and a portion is missing. The repertoire holds some 85,000 clones, with 60% to 85% as singletons. Sequencing was done on a sample of PBMCs. The receptor set was obtained from a middle-aged woman in good health and CMV-seropositive. Each CDR3 is given with its conserved first and last residue. D genes are given only for firm matches. Expanded clones get a size class; other rows say once, few or many, or leave the size out.

. | 16 | TRBJ2-2 | . | TRBV5-4 | CASSREWRGGTGELFF | TGTGCCAGCAGCCGGGAATGGCGGGGTGGAACCGGGGAGCTGTTTTTT
. | 14 | TRBJ1-2 | . | TRBV2 | CASSDDSFGYGYTF | TGTGCCAGCAGTGATGACAGTTTCGGCTATGGCTACACCTTC
. | 14 | TRBJ2-7 | . | TRBV4-3 | CASSKGEGRYEQYF | TGCGCCAGCAGTAAGGGGGAGGGGCGTTACGAGCAGTACTTC
TRBD1 | 13 | TRBJ2-7 | . | TRBV19 | CASSDRGLGEQYF | TGTGCCAGTAGTGACAGGGGGTTGGGAGAGCAGTACTTC
. | 14 | TRBJ1-1 | . | TRBV6-5 | CASSYGGGNTEAFF | TGTGCCAGCAGCTACGGGGGGGGGAACACTGAAGCTTTCTTT
. | 15 | TRBJ1-1 | . | TRBV21-1 | CASSPSRGWNTEAFF | TGTGCCAGCAGCCCAAGCCGAGGTTGGAACACTGAAGCTTTCTTT
. | 12 | TRBJ1-2 | . | TRBV7-2 | CASSLQVDGYTF | TGTGCCAGCAGCCTACAGGTGGATGGCTACACCTTC
TRBD1 | 17 | TRBJ2-5 | . | TRBV5-6 | CASSLALDRVRQETQYF | TGTGCCAGCAGCTTGGCATTAGACAGGGTAAGACAAGAGACCCAGTACTTC
. | 15 | TRBJ1-2 | few | TRBV6-6 | CASSYSWEAQRGYTF | TGTGCCAGCAGTTACTCTTGGGAGGCTCAGCGGGGCTACACCTTC
. | 14 | TRBJ2-7 | . | TRBV18 | CASSPSIIASEQYF | TGTGCCAGCTCACCATCTATTATCGCGAGCGAGCAGTACTTC
. | 13 | TRBJ2-7 | . | TRBV5-6 | CASSLLADSEQYF | TGTGCCAGCAGCTTGCTGGCGGACTCCGAGCAGTACTTC
TRBD1 | 16 | TRBJ1-1 | once | TRBV6-9 | CASSRPQGALGTEAFF | TGTGCCAGCAGTAGGCCCCAGGGGGCGCTGGGCACTGAAGCTTTCTTT
. | 13 | TRBJ1-5 | . | TRBV27 | CASSLGGYQPQHF | TGTGCCAGCAGTTTAGGGGGGTATCAGCCCCAGCATTTT
TRBD2 | 16 | TRBJ2-1 | . | TRBV5-6 | CASSSRLAGDIDEQFF | TGTGCCAGCAGCTCTCGGCTAGCGGGAGATATAGATGAGCAGTTCTTC
. | 15 | TRBJ2-2 | . | TRBV5-5 | CASRLGTPNTGELFF | TGTGCCAGCAGGCTCGGGACACCCAACACCGGGGAGCTGTTTTTT
TRBD2 | 17 | TRBJ2-1 | . | TRBV5-4 | CASSLRSSSGRVDEQFF | TGTGCCAGCAGCTTGAGATCCTCTAGCGGGAGGGTTGACGAGCAGTTCTTC
TRBD2 | 14 | TRBJ2-7 | . | TRBV7-9 | CASSLTSGSYEQYF | TGTGCCAGCAGCTTGACTAGCGGGAGTTACGAGCAGTACTTC
TRBD1 | 15 | TRBJ2-7 | . | TRBV5-1 | CASSLARDSNGEQYF | TGCGCCAGCAGCTTGGCACGGGACAGTAACGGCGAGCAGTACTTC
TRBD1 | 14 | TRBJ2-5 | . | TRBV6-5 | CASSYGQGWETQYF | TGTGCCAGCAGTTACGGACAGGGCTGGGAGACCCAGTACTTC
. | 14 | TRBJ1-2 | once | TRBV6-1 | CASSEDRGLGGYTF | TGTGCCAGCAGTGAAGATCGGGGGTTGGGCGGCTACACCTTC
TRBD2 | 15 | TRBJ2-1 | . | TRBV4-1 | CASSQEGLAVNEQFF | TGCGCCAGCAGCCAAGAGGGACTAGCGGTCAATGAGCAGTTCTTC
TRBD1 | 14 | TRBJ2-5 | . | TRBV7-9 | CASSLTGGQETQYF | TGTGCCAGCAGCCTCACAGGGGGGCAAGAGACCCAGTACTTC
. | 13 | TRBJ2-7 | . | TRBV4-2 | CASSQASEYEQYF | TGTGCCAGCAGCCAAGCTAGCGAGTACGAGCAGTACTTC
TRBD2 | 14 | TRBJ2-7 | . | TRBV7-3 | CASSFSGREDEQYF | TGTGCCAGCAGCTTTAGCGGGAGGGAGGACGAGCAGTACTTC
. | 17 | TRBJ2-7 | . | TRBV18 | CASSPPFESGSSYEQYF | TGTGCCAGCTCACCACCCTTTGAGAGCGGGTCCTCCTACGAGCAGTACTTC
. | 15 | TRBJ1-5 | . | TRBV5-6 | CASSLTGMESQPQHF | TGTGCCAGCAGCTTGACAGGAATGGAGAGTCAGCCCCAGCATTTT